These 10 T cell receptor beta chains were sequenced from one sample in a study of beta chain features in type 1 diabetes. The entirety of the isolated RNA underwent reverse transcription, so expressed TCRB transcripts were sequenced. Only in-frame clones appear in the TCRdb table, and some are missing; sequencing was by immunoSEQ multiplex PCR. The sample lists roughly 250,000 clones, 55% to 70% occurring once. Material for sequencing was naive CD4+ T cells from blood. All receptors come from a man aged 25 to 45 in good health.

This chain connects TRBV2 to TRBJ2-5, with 12 bases fitting TRBD2. CDR1 is SNHLY and CDR2 is FYNNEI in the germline V gene. The CDR3 length is 17 residues. V was clipped by 2 bases and J by 6 bases; unmatched bases: 10. CDR3 sequence (DNA): TGTGCCAGCAGTGAATGGGCGACTAGCGGGGGCCGGAAGACCCAGTACTTC. It translates to CASSEWATSGGRKTQYF.

This clone showed up just once. The chain couples TRBV30 to TRBJ2-1; 8 bases are a match to TRBD2. Germline trimming cut 0 bases from V and 8 bases from J; bases unmatched to any gene: 9. The germline V gene encodes CDR1 GTSNPN and CDR2 SVGIG (reference sequence). The CDR3 runs 15 residues. The CDR3 loop reads CAWSVGLAGSDEQFF. DNA of the CDR3: TGTGCCTGGAGTGTTGGTCTAGCGGGCTCGGATGAGCAGTTCTTC.

The gene calls are TRBV11-2 and TRBJ2-7; D not certain. Trimming cost V 4 bases and J 5 bases, with 9 bases left between them. Germline V gene lookup returns CDR1 SGHAT and CDR2 FQNNGV. CDR3 length: 12 residues. The DNA for the CDR3 is TGTGCCAGCAGCTCCCGAAGGAACGAGCAGTACTTC. Protein: CASSSRRNEQYF.

This chain links TRBV5-6 with TRBJ2-1; D is possibly TRBD2 (5 bases). The germline V gene has CDR1 SGHDT and CDR2 YYEEEE. Trimming pared 4 bases from V and 1 base from J, leaving 12 bases between. The CDR3 has 15 residues. This CDR3 is CASSRGLGSYNEQFF. The CDR3 DNA sequence: TGTGCCAGCAGCCGGGGATTGGGGTCCTACAATGAGCAGTTCTTC.

The chain links TRBV30 to TRBJ2-5, with D uncertain. The J call is uncertain, as TRBJ2-7 better fits the DNA end. Germline CDR1 reads GTSNPN; CDR2 reads SVGIG (reference sequence). The CDR3 has 13 amino acids. Written as DNA, the CDR3 is TGTGCCTGGAGTGTAGTAAATCTTTACGAGCAGTACTTC. Residues: CAWSVVNLYEQYF.

The chain couples TRBV27 to TRBJ2-3, with D hard to call. V dropped 4 bases and J dropped 2 bases, with 7 bases sitting between them. The CDR3 has 13 amino acids. Germline loops: CDR1 MNHEY, CDR2 SMNVEV (reference sequence). This chain's CDR3 is CASSWVFTDTQYF. CDR3 DNA: TGTGCCAGCAGTTGGGTCTTCACAGATACGCAGTATTTT.

V is TRBV4-1 and J is TRBJ2-6; TRBD2 might be the D (5 bases). The CDR3 consists of 17 residues. The V end was cut by 1 base, the J end by 2 bases, with 12 bases between. The germline V gene has CDR1 MGHRA and CDR2 YSYEKL. This chain's CDR3 is CASSQARAVPGANVLTF. Here the CDR3 DNA reads TGCGCCAGCAGCCAAGCCCGAGCGGTACCTGGGGCCAACGTCCTGACTTTC.

The chain joins TRBV9 to TRBJ1-3; D unresolved. CDR3 length: 11 amino acids. Trimming left V 4 bases short and J 1 base short, with 0 bases between. Germline CDR1 reads SGDLS; CDR2 reads YYNGEE. The CDR3 sequence is CASSSGNTIYF. CDR3 in DNA: TGTGCCAGCAGCTCTGGAAACACCATATATTTT.

The chain combines TRBV6-6 with TRBJ1-5, with 7 bases fitting TRBD1. This CDR3 has 15 amino acids. CDR1 and CDR2 (germline): MNHNY, SVGAGI (reference sequence). V gave up 5 bases and J gave up 1 base; unmatched junction bases: 5. The CDR3 DNA reads as TGTGCCAGCAGTGACAGGGTTCGGAGCAATCAGCCCCAGCATTTT. Translating it yields CASSDRVRSNQPQHF.

This clone was picked up one time. The chain couples TRBV30 to TRBJ2-3; TRBD1 or TRBD2 may be the D gene (5 bases each). Germline V gives CDR1 GTSNPN, CDR2 SVGIG (reference sequence). The CDR3 loop spans 13 amino acids. Between the trimmed V and J ends, which lost 1 base and 2 bases, there was a span of 7 bases. The CDR3 spells CAWSAGTTDTQYF. CDR3 DNA sequence: TGTGCCTGGAGTGCCGGGACCACAGATACGCAGTATTTT.